The entry that follows covers one TCR beta chain sequence. This clonotype was found many times. The target of this receptor is not known. Per-nucleotide qualities are absent, and no much larger clonotype sits a single base away. Instrument used: Illumina NovaSeq 6000. Synthesis of TCR cDNA relied on 5'RACE template switching, a step that introduced a universal primer site along with unique molecular identifiers. cDNA synthesis was primed from both the TCR alpha and TCR beta constant segments. Library amplification used two PCR steps, and the second PCR step added sample barcodes and sequencing adapters. Sequencing of libraries was done on Illumina HiSeq 2500 (2x100 bp) or NovaSeq (2x150 bp). As for the authors' bioinformatics: MIGEC was used to demultiplex reads and collapse the reads into UMI consensus sequences, and MiXCR was used for V(D)J alignment. Using edgeR on replicate PBMC samples, clonotypes were called vaccine-responding if FDR was below 0.01 and the log2 fold change was above 5 up to day 15. Bulk clonotypes were assigned CD4 or CD8 identity according to which sequenced CD4 or CD8 repertoire held them at higher abundance. TCRdb reworked the public reads: Q25 trimming with fastp, MiXCR clone assembly, productive beta chains retained. All rows with the same CDR3 protein become a single entry with the most common DNA and genes. TCRdb, not the original authors, processed these V and J calls. Recorded for this sample are some 220,000 distinct CDR3 sequences; under 3.5% of them occurred a single time. The ten most abundant clones make up approximately 3% of the sample.

This sample was taken from a study of T cells after yellow fever vaccination (dated by TCRdb to the late 2010s). A note on the overall study: The SMART-Seq v4 Ultra Low Input RNA kit was used to prepare libraries from fractions with low cell numbers. Bulk TCR alpha and beta repertoires were sequenced longitudinally to track T-cell clones before and after primary and booster YFV17D yellow fever vaccination. Blood was drawn at multiple timepoints before and after primary and secondary immunization, with bulk PBMC replicates and cell subsets isolated. The cohort comprised two healthy male donors, one aged 18 to 30 and one aged 30 to 40 years. Overall results and qualifications from the work: A small fraction of clonotypes appeared in both the CD4 and CD8 compartments, likely as a result of convergent recombination. FACS-sorted repertoires could contain abundant contaminating clonotypes from the bulk population, so computational filtering was required. Because the study included only a couple of donors, the extent to which the findings can be generalized is limited. The secondary T-cell response was weaker than the primary response but faster, peaking on day 5 instead of day 15. After the booster, most clones that had expanded after primary vaccination were detected again (around 95% of CD4 and over 75% of CD8), suggesting broad maintenance of memory.

Per the publication, the treatment or condition label means: live attenuated yellow fever vaccine strain. PBMCs were isolated from peripheral blood using a standard Ficoll-Paque protocol. CD4 and CD8 T-cell fractions were isolated with Dynabeads CD4 and CD8 positive selection kits. TriZol was used to extract RNA from bulk PBMCs, CD4 and CD8 fractions, and dextramer-positive and dextramer-negative fractions. The CDR1 and CDR2 encoded by the germline V gene are MNHEY and SVGEGT. Spanning cysteine to phenylalanine, the CDR3 consists of 19 amino acids. The only DNA kept is the CDR3, 57 bases in frame from the first base. V and J are truncated by 0 bases and 0 bases respectively, leaving an intervening sequence of 17 bases.

The rearranged segments are TRBV6-2 or TRBV6-3 and TRBJ2-2, with the D gene not clear enough to name. The sequence came from a man aged 18-30 years who received the YFV17D yellow fever vaccine. The material sequenced was CD4+ T cells sorted from PBMCs, taken 10 days after the yellow fever booster vaccination. The DNA sequence is given as TGTGCCAGCAGTTACTCCTCAGATCCGGGTAACGCGAACACCGGGGAGCTGTTTTTT. This translates into CASSYSSDPGNANTGELFF.